This T cell receptor beta chain comes out of a study of cytomegalovirus exposure and HLA in healthy donors. Points from the study as a whole: By HLA locus, TCR association rates varied in a later analysis, with DRB1 showing the most and HLA-C the fewest. The authors reported that TCR beta sequences could predict HLA-A and HLA-B alleles. These predictions were accurate for most subjects in the first cohort.

On this clone: Its antigen is as yet unknown.

Those who donated were healthy bone marrow donors. CDR3 length equals 14 residues. Germline V gene data show CDR1 as SGHTA and CDR2 as FQGNSA. The V and J ends lost 1 base and 3 bases, in that order; junction bases with no gene match: 1. The PCR contained 60 Vbeta and 13 Jbeta primers. Produced via immunoSEQ multiplex PCR; TCRdb's table is partial and in-frame only. The sample includes about 94,000 clones, approximately 71% seen only once; the top ten take 3.7%. Sequenced input: PBMCs. This sequence was found in a man aged 25 to 40 in good health and CMV-seronegative. This chain connects TRBV7-2 to TRBJ1-2; the match to TRBD1 covers 8 bases. The CDR3 region has the DNA TGTGCCAGCAGCTTAGGACAGGGGCACTATGGCTACACCTTC. Protein sequence: CASSLGQGHYGYTF.